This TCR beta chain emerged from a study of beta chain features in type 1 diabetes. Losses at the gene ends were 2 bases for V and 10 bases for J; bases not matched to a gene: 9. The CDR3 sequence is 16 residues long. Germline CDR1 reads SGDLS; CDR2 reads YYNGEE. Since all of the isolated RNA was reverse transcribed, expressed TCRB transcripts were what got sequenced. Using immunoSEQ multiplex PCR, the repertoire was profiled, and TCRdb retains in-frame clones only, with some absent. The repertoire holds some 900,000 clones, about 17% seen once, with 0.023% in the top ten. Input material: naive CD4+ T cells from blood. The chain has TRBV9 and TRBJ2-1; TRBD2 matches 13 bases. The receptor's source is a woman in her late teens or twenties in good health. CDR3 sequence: CASSVTSGRAGEEQFF. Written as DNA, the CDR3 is TGTGCCAGCAGCGTCACTAGCGGGAGGGCCGGGGAGGAGCAGTTCTTC.